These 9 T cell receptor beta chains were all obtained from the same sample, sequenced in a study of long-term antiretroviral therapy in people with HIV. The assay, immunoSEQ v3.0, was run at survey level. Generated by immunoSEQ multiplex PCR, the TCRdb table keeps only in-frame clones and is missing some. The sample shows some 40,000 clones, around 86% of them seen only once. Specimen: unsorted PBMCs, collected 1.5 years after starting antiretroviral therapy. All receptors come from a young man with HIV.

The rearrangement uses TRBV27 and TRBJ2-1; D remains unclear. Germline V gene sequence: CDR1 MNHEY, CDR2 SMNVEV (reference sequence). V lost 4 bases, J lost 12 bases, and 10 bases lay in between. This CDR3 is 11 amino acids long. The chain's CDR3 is CASSSHLGQFF. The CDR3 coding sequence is TGTGCCAGCAGTTCCCACCTCGGGCAGTTCTTC.

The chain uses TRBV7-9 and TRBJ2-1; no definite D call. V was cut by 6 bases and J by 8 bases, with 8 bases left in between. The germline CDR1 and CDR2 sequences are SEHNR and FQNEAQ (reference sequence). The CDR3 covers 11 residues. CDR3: CASSRTDEQFF. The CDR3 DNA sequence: TGTGCCAGCAGTCGGACGGATGAGCAGTTCTTC. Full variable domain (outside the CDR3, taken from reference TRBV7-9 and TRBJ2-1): DTGVSQNPRHKITKRGQNVTFRCDPISEHNRLYWYRQTLGQGPEFLTYFQNEAQLEKSRLLSDRFSAERPKGSFSTLEIQRTEQGDSAMYLCASSRTDEQFFGPGTRLTVL.

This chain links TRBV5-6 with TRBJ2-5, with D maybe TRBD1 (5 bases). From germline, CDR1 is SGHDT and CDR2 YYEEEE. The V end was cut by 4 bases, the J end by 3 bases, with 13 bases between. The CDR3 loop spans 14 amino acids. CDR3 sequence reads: CASSPGRRKETQYF. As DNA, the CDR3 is TGTGCCAGCAGCCCAGGGCGGAGAAAAGAGACCCAGTACTTC.

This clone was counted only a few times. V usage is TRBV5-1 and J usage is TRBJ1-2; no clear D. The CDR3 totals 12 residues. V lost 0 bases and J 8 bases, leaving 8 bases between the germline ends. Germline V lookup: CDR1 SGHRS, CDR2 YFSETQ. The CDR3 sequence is CASSLEGRGYTF. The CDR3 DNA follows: TGCGCCAGCAGCTTGGAGGGCCGAGGCTACACCTTC.

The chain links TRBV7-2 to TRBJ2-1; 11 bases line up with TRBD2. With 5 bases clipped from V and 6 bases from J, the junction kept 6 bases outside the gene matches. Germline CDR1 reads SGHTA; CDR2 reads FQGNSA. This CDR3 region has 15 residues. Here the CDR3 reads CASSQLAGVGNEQFF. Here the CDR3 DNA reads TGTGCCAGCAGCCAACTAGCGGGAGTAGGCAATGAGCAGTTCTTC.

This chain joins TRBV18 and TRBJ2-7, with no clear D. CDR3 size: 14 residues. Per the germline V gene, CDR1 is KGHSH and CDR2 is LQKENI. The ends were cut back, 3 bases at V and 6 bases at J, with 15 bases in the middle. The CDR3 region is CASSPIGDLGEQYF. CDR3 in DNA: TGTGCCAGCTCACCGATTGGGGATCTGGGCGAGCAGTACTTC.

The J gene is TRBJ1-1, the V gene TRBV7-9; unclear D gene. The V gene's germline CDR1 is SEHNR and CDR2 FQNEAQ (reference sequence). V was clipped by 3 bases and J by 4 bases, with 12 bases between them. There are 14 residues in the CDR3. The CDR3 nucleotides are TGTGCCAGCAGCTTTACCTTCTTTGGCACTGAAGCTTTCTTT. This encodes CASSFTFFGTEAFF.

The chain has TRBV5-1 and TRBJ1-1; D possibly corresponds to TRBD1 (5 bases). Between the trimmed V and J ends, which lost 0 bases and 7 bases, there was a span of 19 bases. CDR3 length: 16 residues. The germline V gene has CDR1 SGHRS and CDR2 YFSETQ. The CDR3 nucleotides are TGCGCCAGCAGCTTGGGTGACGGAACGGGACGGAATGAAGCTTTCTTT. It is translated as CASSLGDGTGRNEAFF.

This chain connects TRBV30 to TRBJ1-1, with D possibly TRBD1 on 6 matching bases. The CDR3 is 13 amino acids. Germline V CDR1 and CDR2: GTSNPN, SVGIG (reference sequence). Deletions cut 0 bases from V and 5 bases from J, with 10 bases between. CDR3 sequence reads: CAWSVQGRTEAFF. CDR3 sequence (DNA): TGTGCCTGGAGTGTTCAGGGGCGGACTGAAGCTTTCTTT.